The entry below gives a single T cell receptor beta chain sequence along with its context. Its specificity is not known. This sample's time point: week 5, during vaccination. Topical imiquimod was applied with each vaccine dose, which held 300 ug of mutant IDH1 20-mer peptide. Those who donated had recent WHO grade 3 or 4 IDH1-mutant, ATRX-lost astrocytomas. The sample is drawn from a study of a mutant IDH1 vaccine in newly diagnosed glioma. Background on the study: Patients received eight vaccinations in weeks 1, 3, 5, 7, 11, 15, 19, 23. Once 4-6 weeks had passed after radiotherapy alone, vaccination started, or it started with temozolomide cycles.

After removal of 2 bases from V and 2 bases from J, the junction contained 11 bases not matched to a gene. The germline V gene has CDR1 MGHRA and CDR2 YSYEKL. The CDR3 covers 18 residues. Generated by immunoSEQ multiplex PCR, the TCRdb table keeps only in-frame clones and is missing some. The sample holds around 61,000 clones; about nine tenths are singletons and the top ten take approximately 4.2%. Overall study findings and caveats: Immune responses arising from the vaccine appeared in about 94% of patients.

The material sequenced was PBMCs, taken from a glioma patient whose treatment included an IDH1 peptide vaccine. The chain uses TRBV4-1 and TRBJ2-2, with 7 bases matching TRBD2. The clonotype was recovered from a woman in her thirties or forties with glioma. CDR3 nucleotide sequence: TGCGCCAGCAGCCAACAAAGAGGGGCTAGCGGAAACACCGGGGAGCTGTTTTTT. Amino acid sequence: CASSQQRGASGNTGELFF.